The clone carrying this T cell receptor beta chain appeared a few times. Germline V CDR1 and CDR2: ENHRY, SYGVKD. The CDR3 extends over 13 amino acids. Trimming shortened V by 8 bases and J by 1 base, and 8 bases separated the two germline ends. These data are taken from a study of Graves' ophthalmopathy and Graves' hyperthyroidism. Researchers took RNA transcripts and amplified TCR beta CDR3 regions from them. HTBI-primed first-round RT-PCR preceded second-round multiplex PCR. TCRdb ran MiXCR on the multiplex PCR reads and lists one entry per CDR3 protein. The sample has about 1.2 million distinct CDR3 sequences; roughly two fifths are singletons.

The chain employs TRBV10-3 and TRBJ2-2; no clear D. The TCR was taken from an adult man with Graves' hyperthyroidism. The sample taken for sequencing was peripheral blood or thyroid tissue (not recorded which). The CDR3 protein is CAIAPVNTGELFF. The CDR3 coding sequence is TGTGCCATCGCGCCCGTGAACACCGGGGAGCTGTTTTTT.